The rows below give T cell receptor beta chains drawn from one sample of a study of CD8 T cells in ankylosing spondylitis. TCRdb recomputed calls from the 5' RACE reads with MiXCR, one row per CDR3 protein. The data show about 210,000 distinct CDR3 sequences, around 7.9% seen once. The sample consisted of blood, either unsorted or a sorted T cell fraction (not recorded which). These receptors were obtained from a male donor with ankylosing spondylitis. Each CDR3 is given with its conserved first and last residue. The D gene is left open where the match is weak. Not all rows give a size; the values are once, few, many and, for expanded clones, a class.

v_call	clone_size	j_call	d_call	cdr3_nt	cdr3_aa
TRBV5-1	many	TRBJ2-3	TRBD2	TGCGCCAGCAGCCCAAGCCTAGCGGGCTGGCGAGATACGCAGTATTTT	CASSPSLAGWRDTQYF
TRBV4-3	.	TRBJ1-1	.	TGCGCCAGCAGCCAAGTAATACCACAGGGTCCGAGGGTCTTTTTT	CASSQVIPQGPRVFF
TRBV20-1	many	TRBJ2-1	TRBD2	TGCAGTGCTAGAGATAATCGAGCGGGAATCTACAATGAGCAGTTCTTC	CSARDNRAGIYNEQFF
TRBV9	many	TRBJ2-2	TRBD1	TGTGCCAGTAGGACAGGGAACACCGGGGAGCTGTTTTTT	CASRTGNTGELFF
TRBV5-1	many	TRBJ2-7	TRBD2	TGCGCCAGCAGCTTGGTGAGCCTAGCGGGAGCTTACGAGCAGTACTTC	CASSLVSLAGAYEQYF
TRBV19	many	TRBJ2-6	.	TGTGCCAGTAAGGACAGCCCCTCTGGGGCCAACGTCCTGACTTTC	CASKDSPSGANVLTF
TRBV4-3	many	TRBJ2-7	TRBD2	TGCGCCAGCAGCCAAGATCATCGAGCGGGGATCATCGCCTACGAGCAGTACTTC	CASSQDHRAGIIAYEQYF
TRBV7-6	.	TRBJ1-1	.	TGTGCCAGCAGCTATAGTCAGGGGAGGACTGAAGCTTTCTTT	CASSYSQGRTEAFF
TRBV6-5	few	TRBJ2-7	TRBD1	TGTGCCAGCAGTTATTCATCCGGGACAGGGAGCTCCTACGAGCAGTACTTC	CASSYSSGTGSSYEQYF
TRBV9	many	TRBJ1-2	TRBD1	TGTGCCAGCAGCGAAACAGGGGTTTCAAACTATGGCTACACCTTC	CASSETGVSNYGYTF
TRBV11-2	few	TRBJ2-3	.	TGTGCCAGCAGCTTAGGACCATACACAGATACGCAGTATTTT	CASSLGPYTDTQYF
TRBV7-9	many	TRBJ2-5	.	TGTGCCAGCAGCTTATCCTCTAAAGAGACCCAGTACTTC	CASSLSSKETQYF
TRBV27	.	TRBJ2-7	.	TGTGCCAGCGGTCCGGGACTGGGACCCGTTGAGCAGTACTTC	CASGPGLGPVEQYF
TRBV7-9	few	TRBJ2-7	.	TGTGCCAGCAGCTTGGACCGAAGCTCCTACGAGCAGTACTTC	CASSLDRSSYEQYF
TRBV12-3/TRBV12-4	many	TRBJ1-1	.	TGTGCCAGCAGTTCACCCGCGATATACGGTCTCGAAGCTTTCTTT	CASSSPAIYGLEAFF
TRBV6-5	.	TRBJ1-2	.	TGTGCCAGCAGTTACTCGAATTTCGCCGGCTACACCTTC	CASSYSNFAGYTF
TRBV9	.	TRBJ2-7	.	TGTGCCAGCAGCCCATCCAGCCGGGACGACGAGCAGTACTTC	CASSPSSRDDEQYF
TRBV28	many	TRBJ2-7	TRBD2	TGTGCCAGCAGTACTGAGCGGGATTTCTACGAGCAGTACTTC	CASSTERDFYEQYF
TRBV12-3/TRBV12-4	few	TRBJ2-7	.	TGTGCCAGCAGACACACAGGTTTCTACGAGCAGTACTTC	CASRHTGFYEQYF
TRBV7-2	.	TRBJ2-7	.	TGTGCCAGCAGCTTAGTGTCTTCAACCTCCTACGAGCAGTACTTC	CASSLVSSTSYEQYF
TRBV9	many	TRBJ2-3	TRBD2	TGTGCCAGCAGCGGGGGGACTAGCGGAGATACGCAGTATTTT	CASSGGTSGDTQYF
TRBV27	many	TRBJ1-2	TRBD1	TGTGCCAGCAGTTTAGGGACAGGGGGATGGTATGGCTACACCTTC	CASSLGTGGWYGYTF
TRBV11-2	many	TRBJ2-3	TRBD1	TGTGCCAGCAGCGCCATCATGGCCGGGACAGAAATTACTACTAGCACAGATACGCAGTATTTT	CASSAIMAGTEITTSTDTQYF
TRBV11-2	few	TRBJ2-3	TRBD2	TGTGCCAGCAGCTTAGGGGGGCTAGCGGGGGCTTCGCAGTATTTT	CASSLGGLAGASQYF
TRBV6-5	few	TRBJ2-7	.	TGTGCCAGCAGTTACTCCCCTAGCCGACACTCCTACGAGCAGTACTTC	CASSYSPSRHSYEQYF
TRBV3-1	many	TRBJ2-1	TRBD2	TGTGCCAGCAGCCAACGCGGCGGGGGGGCCATAAATGAGCAGTTCTTC	CASSQRGGGAINEQFF
TRBV7-2	many	TRBJ2-7	.	TGTGCCAGCAGTTTTGGACGGATGCCCCTACGCTACGAGCAGTACTTC	CASSFGRMPLRYEQYF
TRBV6-1	many	TRBJ2-5	.	TGTGCCAGCAGTCACGGGGATGAGACCCAGTACTTC	CASSHGDETQYF
TRBV7-9	few	TRBJ1-4	.	TGTGCCAGCAGCGATCCCCTGACCCAGGGGCTGTTTTTT	CASSDPLTQGLFF
TRBV20-1	.	TRBJ2-6	.	TGCAGTGCTAGATGGGGGGATCGGAGGGGTAGTGGGGCCAACGTCCTGACTTTC	CSARWGDRRGSGANVLTF
TRBV4-1	many	TRBJ2-2	.	TGCGCCAGCAGTGGTGCTCCGGGGCCGGCGAGCACCGGGGAGCTGTTTTTT	CASSGAPGPASTGELFF
TRBV9	many	TRBJ1-1	.	TGTGCCAGCAGCCGGCCTGACGGCCCAAACGAAGCTTTCTTT	CASSRPDGPNEAFF
TRBV2	.	TRBJ2-5	.	TGTGCCAGCAGTGATCCGGAGACCCAGTACTTC	CASSDPETQYF
TRBV20-1	many	TRBJ2-7	.	TGCAGTGCTCGAGGTCGGTACTACGAGCAGTACTTC	CSARGRYYEQYF
TRBV7-9	many	TRBJ2-1	.	TGTGCCAGCAGCCGAGACTTTGTAAATGAGCAGTTCTTC	CASSRDFVNEQFF
TRBV9	many	TRBJ1-5	TRBD1	TGTGCCAGCAGTGACGGCCGCAGGGGGGATCAGCCCCAGCATTTT	CASSDGRRGDQPQHF
TRBV28	many	TRBJ2-1	.	TGTGCCAGCAGTTTAAAGCTCCCCTACAATGAGCAGTTCTTC	CASSLKLPYNEQFF
TRBV20-1	.	TRBJ2-6	TRBD2	TGCAGTGCTAGTCCCTCGGGGTGGCGGGAGAGCTCTGGGGCCAACGTCCTGACTTTC	CSASPSGWRESSGANVLTF
TRBV6-2/TRBV6-3	many	TRBJ1-5	TRBD1	TGTGCCAGCAGTTGGACGACAGGGAGTGAGCCCCAGCATTTT	CASSWTTGSEPQHF
TRBV28	many	TRBJ2-5	.	TGTGCCAGCAGTCCGCACGCGGGGAACTTGCTGGAGACCCAGTACTTC	CASSPHAGNLLETQYF
TRBV29-1	.	TRBJ2-3	.	TGCAGTGGCCGCGGGACGGTACGCACAGATACGCAGTATTTT	CSGRGTVRTDTQYF
TRBV27	many	TRBJ1-1	.	TGTGCCAGCAGTTTATCGGCAGGGACGAACACTGAAGCTTTCTTT	CASSLSAGTNTEAFF
TRBV2	many	TRBJ1-4	.	TGTGCCAGCAGCCTTGGCAGTTCCCTCGGGAAGGAACTGTTTTTT	CASSLGSSLGKELFF
TRBV4-1	many	TRBJ2-7	TRBD1	TGCGCCAGCAGCCAATCGTACAGGGGGTCCTACGAGCAGTACTTC	CASSQSYRGSYEQYF
TRBV21-1	many	TRBJ1-1	.	TGTGCCAGCACCCCGGGACAGGGGGCGTCCGCTGAAGCTTTCTTT	CASTPGQGASAEAFF
TRBV11-2	.	TRBJ1-1	.	TGTGCCAGCAGCCTAGCGCTAGGGCACCTAGTGAACACTGAAGCTTTCTTT	CASSLALGHLVNTEAFF
TRBV10-3	many	TRBJ2-7	.	TGTGCCATCAGTGAGTCGACCCAGGGGTACGAGCAGTACTTC	CAISESTQGYEQYF
TRBV24-1	many	TRBJ2-7	.	TGTGCCACCAGTGCACCTCGGGACAACTCCTACGAGCAGTACTTC	CATSAPRDNSYEQYF
TRBV7-6	few	TRBJ2-1	TRBD1	TGTGCCAGCAGCTTCGGGGACAGGGGACTATACAATGAGCAGTTCTTC	CASSFGDRGLYNEQFF
TRBV10-3	many	TRBJ2-2	TRBD2	TGTGCCATCGGGACTAGCGGGAGGACGAACACCGGGGAGCTGTTTTTT	CAIGTSGRTNTGELFF
TRBV6-1	many	TRBJ1-1	.	TGTGCCAGCAGTGACTGGAATGCCGGAATGAACACTGAAGCTTTCTTT	CASSDWNAGMNTEAFF
TRBV29-1	many	TRBJ2-6	.	TGCAGCGTTGTGTCTGGGGCCAACGTCCTGACTTTC	CSVVSGANVLTF
TRBV7-9	many	TRBJ2-1	.	TGTGCCAGCAGCTTAGCCACCGGACAGAAAAACGGTCGATTC	CASSLATGQKNGRF